One and the same sample provided the 14 T cell receptor beta chains below, sequenced in a study of cytomegalovirus exposure and HLA in healthy donors. With 60 Vbeta and 13 Jbeta primers, the PCR was carried out. The protocol was immunoSEQ multiplex PCR, while the TCRdb copy is restricted to in-frame clones and leaves out a portion. The sample yields under 110,000 clones, about four fifths seen once. The sample taken for sequencing was PBMCs. The receptors were gathered from a woman in her 40s in good health and CMV-seronegative.

This clone came up a few times. The rearrangement uses TRBV6-4 and TRBJ2-1, with TRBD1 as a possible D gene (5 bases). The ends were cut back, 7 bases at V and 0 bases at J, with 7 bases in the middle. The CDR3 covers 13 residues. From germline, CDR1 is MRHNA and CDR2 SNTAGT. Here the CDR3 reads CASIGASYNEQFF. The DNA for the CDR3 is TGTGCCAGCATAGGGGCCTCCTACAATGAGCAGTTCTTC.

This clone was counted a few times. The genes are TRBV4-2 and TRBJ2-7; the D is unclear. Germline V gene sequence: CDR1 LGHNA, CDR2 YNFKEQ. This CDR3 is 14 amino acids long. The ends were cut back, 0 bases at V and 5 bases at J, with 11 bases in the middle. The DNA of the CDR3 is TGTGCCAGCAGCCAAGATCTGCAGGTCGACGAGCAGTACTTC. This encodes CASSQDLQVDEQYF.

This clone was detected only once. The CDR3 reads CASSIEGAGNYEQYF. The DNA of the CDR3 is TGTGCCAGTAGTATAGAAGGGGCAGGGAACTACGAGCAGTACTTC. The genes are TRBV19 and TRBJ2-7, with D possibly TRBD1 on 5 matching bases. CDR3 length: 15 residues. V was cut by 0 bases and J by 3 bases, with 12 bases left in between. Germline V gene data show CDR1 as LNHDA and CDR2 as SQIVND (reference sequence).

The chain couples TRBV10-3 to TRBJ2-5; 10 bases fit TRBD2. This CDR3 has 17 residues. The V gene's germline CDR1 is ENHRY and CDR2 SYGVKD. The J segment lost 4 bases and the V segment lost 2 bases, leaving 10 bases of the junction unmatched. The chain's CDR3 is CAISETQAGGPRETQYF. DNA for the CDR3: TGTGCCATCAGTGAGACACAAGCGGGGGGGCCTCGAGAGACCCAGTACTTC.

The chain uses TRBV7-8 and TRBJ2-5, with 12 bases fitting TRBD2. The end of the DNA fits TRBJ2-7 better, so the J call may be wrong. Germline V gene lookup returns CDR1 SGHVS and CDR2 FQNEAQ. The CDR3 extends over 19 amino acids. The CDR3 loop reads CASSLTSRTSGGHSYEQYF. As DNA, the CDR3 is TGTGCCAGCAGCCTCACTTCCCGAACTAGCGGGGGGCACTCCTACGAGCAGTACTTC.

The chain couples TRBV27 to TRBJ2-5; 9 bases match TRBD2. This CDR3 region has 15 residues. J was trimmed by 4 bases and V by 0 bases; bases with no gene match: 3. The germline gives CDR1 MNHEY, CDR2 SMNVEV (reference sequence). CDR3: CASSLSGLAAETQYF. The CDR3 DNA reads as TGTGCCAGCAGTTTATCGGGACTAGCTGCAGAGACCCAGTACTTC.

This rearrangement joins TRBV2 to TRBJ2-7; D not resolved. Germline CDR1 and CDR2: SNHLY and FYNNEI. The CDR3 has 14 residues. The ends were cut back, 6 bases at V and 1 base at J, with 13 bases in the middle. The CDR3 DNA follows: TGTGCCAGCAGCGAATACGGGTCGTCCTACGAGCAGTACTTC. The encoded protein is CASSEYGSSYEQYF.

The rearrangement uses TRBV28 and TRBJ1-4; 7 bases map to TRBD1. V was clipped by 7 bases and J by 6 bases; unmatched bases: 8. CDR3 length: 14 amino acids. Germline V gives CDR1 MDHEN, CDR2 SYDVKM. This chain's CDR3 is CASISTGQDEKLFF. CDR3 coding DNA: TGTGCCAGCATCTCGACAGGGCAGGATGAAAAACTGTTTTTT. The whole variable domain, remainder taken from reference TRBV28 and TRBJ1-4, is DVKVTQSSRYLVKRTGEKVFLECVQDMDHENMFWYRQDPGLGLRLIYFSYDVKMKEKGDIPEGYSVSREKKERFSLILESASTNQTSMYLCASISTGQDEKLFFGSGTQLSVL.

This chain uses TRBV5-8 with TRBJ2-5, with 13 bases identical to TRBD2. Germline-derived CDR1 and CDR2 are SGHTS and YDEGEE. The CDR3 length is 19 residues. The V gene end was trimmed by 4 bases and the J gene end by 1 base; junction bases not matched to a gene: 13. The CDR3 coding sequence is TGTGCCAGCAGCCGCGGACTAGCGGGAGCCCGCACCCTCCAAGAGACCCAGTACTTC. Amino acids: CASSRGLAGARTLQETQYF.

The genes are TRBV4-3 and TRBJ2-3; TRBD2 matches at 7 bases. The V gene's germline CDR1 is LGHNA and CDR2 YSLEER. The V gene end was trimmed by 2 bases and the J gene end by 8 bases; junction bases not matched to a gene: 4. The CDR3 contains 13 residues. The CDR3 region is CASSQSTSSTQYF. The CDR3 nucleotides read TGCGCCAGCAGCCAATCGACTAGCAGTACGCAGTATTTT.

The chain employs TRBV9 and TRBJ2-5; 8 bases fit TRBD1. With the DNA end fitting TRBJ2-7 better, the J assignment may be wrong. The CDR3 contains 15 residues. CDR1 SGDLS and CDR2 YYNGEE come from the germline V gene. CDR3 sequence reads: CASSPYPGGAYEQYF. The CDR3 DNA reads TGTGCCAGCAGCCCCTACCCAGGGGGCGCATACGAGCAGTACTTC.

Only a few counts were recorded for this clone. The rearrangement uses TRBV5-1 and TRBJ1-6; 10 bases align to TRBD1. Germline assignment: CDR1 SGHRS and CDR2 YFSETQ. The CDR3 is 15 amino acids. V was clipped by 3 bases and J by 7 bases; unmatched bases: 4. CDR3 residues: CASSWGTGENSPLHF. In nucleotides, the CDR3 is TGCGCCAGCAGCTGGGGGACAGGGGAGAATTCACCCCTCCACTTT. The complete variable domain, with remaining parts taken from reference TRBV5-1 and TRBJ1-6, reads KAGVTQTPRYLIKTRGQQVTLSCSPISGHRSVSWYQQTPGQGLQFLFEYFSETQRNKGNFPGRFSGRQFSNSRSEMNVSTLELGDSALYLCASSWGTGENSPLHFGNGTRLTVT.

This clone has only one observation. J is TRBJ2-7 and V is TRBV20-1; a possible D gene is TRBD1 (5 bases). Trimming removed 6 bases at V and 4 bases at J, with 10 bases between. CDR1 and CDR2 from the germline V gene are DFQATT and SNEGSKA (reference sequence). This CDR3 is built from 11 residues. The CDR3 is CSALDTYEQYF. CDR3 sequence (DNA): TGCAGTGCCCTGGACACGTACGAGCAGTACTTC.

In this sample, this clone turned up once. The chain uses TRBV5-1 and TRBJ2-3, with a tentative D call TRBD2 (6 bases). The V gene's germline CDR1 is SGHRS and CDR2 YFSETQ. This CDR3 has 17 residues. The V end was cut by 1 base, the J end by 4 bases, with 19 bases between. The DNA for the CDR3 is TGCGCCAGCAGCTTGATCTCTAGCGCCCAAAGGGCAGATACGCAGTATTTT. Its translation: CASSLISSAQRADTQYF.